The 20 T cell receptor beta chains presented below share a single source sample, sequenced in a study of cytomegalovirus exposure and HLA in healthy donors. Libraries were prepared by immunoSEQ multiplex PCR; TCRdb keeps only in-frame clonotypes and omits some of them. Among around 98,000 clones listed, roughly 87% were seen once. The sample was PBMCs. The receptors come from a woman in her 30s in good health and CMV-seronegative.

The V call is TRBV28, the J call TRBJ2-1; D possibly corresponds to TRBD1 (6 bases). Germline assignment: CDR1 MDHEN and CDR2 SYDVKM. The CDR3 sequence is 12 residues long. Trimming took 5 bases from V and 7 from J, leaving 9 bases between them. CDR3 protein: CASSPTGNEQFF. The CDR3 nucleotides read TGTGCCAGCAGTCCGACAGGTAATGAGCAGTTCTTC. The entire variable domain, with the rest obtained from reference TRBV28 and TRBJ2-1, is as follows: DVKVTQSSRYLVKRTGEKVFLECVQDMDHENMFWYRQDPGLGLRLIYFSYDVKMKEKGDIPEGYSVSREKKERFSLILESASTNQTSMYLCASSPTGNEQFFGPGTRLTVL.

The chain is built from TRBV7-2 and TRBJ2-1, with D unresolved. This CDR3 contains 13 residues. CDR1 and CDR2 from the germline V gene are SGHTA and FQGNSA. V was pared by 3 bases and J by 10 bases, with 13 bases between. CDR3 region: CASSLIGSREQFF. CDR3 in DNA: TGTGCCAGCAGCTTGATCGGTTCTCGGGAGCAGTTCTTC.

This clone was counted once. CDR3 region: CASSLVMGQPNTEAFF. The CDR3 bases are TGTGCCAGCAGCTTAGTTATGGGACAACCGAACACTGAAGCTTTCTTT. J is TRBJ1-1 and V is TRBV11-2, with D possibly matching TRBD1 (6 bases). The V end was cut by 1 base, the J end by 1 base, with 13 bases between. In germline, CDR1 is SGHAT, CDR2 FQNNGV. The CDR3 length is 16 residues.

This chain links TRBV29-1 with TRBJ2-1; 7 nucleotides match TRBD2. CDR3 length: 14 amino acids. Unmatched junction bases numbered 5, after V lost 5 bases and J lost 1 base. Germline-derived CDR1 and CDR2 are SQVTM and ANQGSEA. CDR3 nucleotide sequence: TGCAGCGTTCTCGGGGGGAGATCCTACAATGAGCAGTTCTTC. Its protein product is CSVLGGRSYNEQFF.

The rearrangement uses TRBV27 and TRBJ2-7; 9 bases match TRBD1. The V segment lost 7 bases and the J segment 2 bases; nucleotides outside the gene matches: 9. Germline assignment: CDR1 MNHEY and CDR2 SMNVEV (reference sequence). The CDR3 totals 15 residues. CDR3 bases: TGTGCCAGCATTCTAGGACAGGGGTTAACCTACGAGCAGTACTTC. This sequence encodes CASILGQGLTYEQYF.

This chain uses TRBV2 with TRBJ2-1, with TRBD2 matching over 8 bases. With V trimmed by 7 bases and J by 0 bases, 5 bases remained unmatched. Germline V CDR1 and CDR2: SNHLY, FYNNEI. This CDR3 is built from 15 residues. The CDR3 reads CASIQRESSYNEQFF. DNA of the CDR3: TGTGCCAGCATTCAGCGGGAGAGCTCCTACAATGAGCAGTTCTTC.

The CDR3 spells CATSRENRGFQPQHF. The CDR3 DNA reads as TGTGCCACCAGCAGAGAGAACAGGGGGTTTCAGCCCCAGCATTTT. This chain connects TRBV15 to TRBJ1-5; 8 bases match TRBD1. This CDR3 is built from 15 residues. CDR1 and CDR2 (germline): LNHNV, YYDKDF (reference sequence). Trimming took 0 bases from V and 6 from J; bases not matched to a gene: 4.

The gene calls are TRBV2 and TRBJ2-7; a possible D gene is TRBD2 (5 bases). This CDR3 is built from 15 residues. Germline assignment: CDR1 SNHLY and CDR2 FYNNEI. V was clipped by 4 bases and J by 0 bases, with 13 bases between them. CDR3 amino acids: CASSGGGRSSYEQYF. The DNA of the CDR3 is TGTGCCAGCAGTGGAGGAGGACGGAGCTCCTACGAGCAGTACTTC.

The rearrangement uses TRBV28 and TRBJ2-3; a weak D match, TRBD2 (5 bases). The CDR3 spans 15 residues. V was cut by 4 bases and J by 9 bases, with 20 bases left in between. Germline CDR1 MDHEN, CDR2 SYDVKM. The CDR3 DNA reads TGTGCCAGCAGTTCAGGACTGAGGGTAGAGGGCACGCAGTATTTT. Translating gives CASSSGLRVEGTQYF.

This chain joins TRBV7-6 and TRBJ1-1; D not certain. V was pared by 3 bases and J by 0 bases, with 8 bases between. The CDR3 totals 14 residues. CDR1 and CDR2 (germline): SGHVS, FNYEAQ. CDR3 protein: CASSLWTVNTEAFF. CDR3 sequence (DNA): TGTGCCAGCAGCTTGTGGACTGTGAACACTGAAGCTTTCTTT.

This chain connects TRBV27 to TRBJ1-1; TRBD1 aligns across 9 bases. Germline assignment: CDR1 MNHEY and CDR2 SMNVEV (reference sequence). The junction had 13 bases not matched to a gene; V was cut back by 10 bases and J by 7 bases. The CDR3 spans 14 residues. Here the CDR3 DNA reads TGTGCCACCATCTCCTTACCGGGACAGGGTGAAGCTTTCTTT. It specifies CATISLPGQGEAFF.

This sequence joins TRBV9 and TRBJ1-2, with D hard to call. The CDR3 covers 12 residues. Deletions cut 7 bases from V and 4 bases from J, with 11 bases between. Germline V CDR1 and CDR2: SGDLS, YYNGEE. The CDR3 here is CASEVAGYGYTF. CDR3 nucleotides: TGTGCCAGCGAAGTGGCAGGCTATGGCTACACCTTC.

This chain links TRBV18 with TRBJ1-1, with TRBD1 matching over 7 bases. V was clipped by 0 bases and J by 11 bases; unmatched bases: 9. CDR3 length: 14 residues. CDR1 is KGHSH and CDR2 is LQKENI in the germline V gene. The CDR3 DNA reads TGTGCCAGCTCACCACCTCCACAGGGGCGCGATGCTTTCTTT. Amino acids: CASSPPPQGRDAFF.

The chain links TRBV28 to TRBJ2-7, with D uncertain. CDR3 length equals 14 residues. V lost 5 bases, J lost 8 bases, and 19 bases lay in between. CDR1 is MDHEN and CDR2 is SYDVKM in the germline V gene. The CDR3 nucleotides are TGTGCCAGCAGTATACCATCGGGTTCCGCCAAGCAGTACTTC. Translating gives CASSIPSGSAKQYF.

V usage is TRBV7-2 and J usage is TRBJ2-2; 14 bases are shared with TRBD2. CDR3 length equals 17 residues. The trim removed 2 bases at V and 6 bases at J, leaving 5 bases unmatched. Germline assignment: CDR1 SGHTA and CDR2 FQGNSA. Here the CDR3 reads CASSLPGLAGGAGELFF. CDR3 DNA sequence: TGTGCCAGCAGCTTACCCGGACTAGCGGGAGGAGCCGGGGAGCTGTTTTTT.

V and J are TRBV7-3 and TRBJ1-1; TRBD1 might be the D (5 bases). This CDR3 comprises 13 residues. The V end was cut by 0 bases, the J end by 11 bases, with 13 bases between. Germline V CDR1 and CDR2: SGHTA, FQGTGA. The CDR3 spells CASSLTREEGAFF. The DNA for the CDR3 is TGTGCCAGCAGCTTAACCAGGGAGGAAGGGGCTTTCTTT.

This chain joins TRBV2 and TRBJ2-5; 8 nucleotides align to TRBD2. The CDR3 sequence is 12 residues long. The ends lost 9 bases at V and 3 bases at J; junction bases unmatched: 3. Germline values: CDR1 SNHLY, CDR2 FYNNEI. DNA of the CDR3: TGTGCCAGGACTAGCGCAAAAGAGACCCAGTACTTC. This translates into CARTSAKETQYF.

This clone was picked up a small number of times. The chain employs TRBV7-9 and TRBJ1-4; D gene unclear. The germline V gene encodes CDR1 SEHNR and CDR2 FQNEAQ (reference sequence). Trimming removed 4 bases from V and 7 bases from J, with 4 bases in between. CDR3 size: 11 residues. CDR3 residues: CASSSSEKLFF. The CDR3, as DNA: TGTGCCAGCAGCTCGAGTGAAAAACTGTTTTTT. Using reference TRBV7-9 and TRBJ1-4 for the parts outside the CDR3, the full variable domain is DTGVSQNPRHKITKRGQNVTFRCDPISEHNRLYWYRQTLGQGPEFLTYFQNEAQLEKSRLLSDRFSAERPKGSFSTLEIQRTEQGDSAMYLCASSSSEKLFFGSGTQLSVL.

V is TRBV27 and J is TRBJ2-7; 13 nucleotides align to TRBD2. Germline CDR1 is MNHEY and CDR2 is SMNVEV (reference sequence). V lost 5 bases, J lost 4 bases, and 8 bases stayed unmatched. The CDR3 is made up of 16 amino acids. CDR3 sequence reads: CASSGLRTSGGYEQYF. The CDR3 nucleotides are TGTGCCAGCAGTGGGCTAAGGACTAGCGGGGGATACGAGCAGTACTTC.

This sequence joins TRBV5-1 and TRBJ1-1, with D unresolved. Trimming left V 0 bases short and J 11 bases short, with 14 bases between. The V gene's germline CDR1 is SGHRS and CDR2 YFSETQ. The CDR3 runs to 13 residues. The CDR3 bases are TGCGCCAGCAGCTTGGGTCAGCCGGTCGGGGCTTTCTTT. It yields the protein CASSLGQPVGAFF. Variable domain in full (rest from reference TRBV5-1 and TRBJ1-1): KAGVTQTPRYLIKTRGQQVTLSCSPISGHRSVSWYQQTPGQGLQFLFEYFSETQRNKGNFPGRFSGRQFSNSRSEMNVSTLELGDSALYLCASSLGQPVGAFFGQGTRLTVV.